A single sample is the source of the 5 T cell receptor beta chains below, sequenced in a study of T cells in Graves' hyperthyroidism and ophthalmopathy. Researchers amplified the TCR beta CDR3 regions from RNA transcripts. Researchers ran a first-round RT-PCR on the TCR CDR3 using the HTBI primer set. TCRdb re-analysed the multiplex PCR reads in MiXCR, keeping a single row per CDR3 protein. The repertoire holds about 600,000 distinct CDR3 sequences, with more than 15% as singletons. Sequenced material: blood. The source is a woman in her forties with Graves' ophthalmopathy.

This clonotype was recorded many times. The gene calls are TRBV12-3 or TRBV12-4 and TRBJ2-3; 7 bases are shared with TRBD2. The junction had 24 bases not matched to a gene; V was cut back by 2 bases and J by 7 bases. The CDR3 is made up of 20 amino acids. The CDR3 sequence: CASSLTTLLTALAADYTQYF. CDR3 in DNA: TGTGCCAGCAGTTTAACTACCCTCTTAACGGCTCTAGCGGCTGACTATACGCAGTATTTT.

This clonotype was detected many times. The V and J genes are TRBV7-9 and TRBJ2-7, with a tentative D call TRBD1 (5 bases). V lost 5 bases, J lost 0 bases, and 17 bases lay in between. The CDR3 has 16 residues. Germline V gene lookup returns CDR1 SEHNR and CDR2 FQNEAQ (reference sequence). CDR3 residues: CASSIFKGPSSYEQYF. DNA of the CDR3: TGTGCCAGCAGCATCTTCAAGGGGCCGAGCTCCTACGAGCAGTACTTC.

This clonotype was found many times. The V gene is TRBV18, the J gene TRBJ1-3; the D gene is possibly TRBD1 (5 bases). This CDR3 spans 16 amino acids. Germline lookup yields CDR1 KGHSH and CDR2 LQKENI. V lost 4 bases and J lost 0, with 13 bases in between. CDR3 sequence (DNA): TGTGCCAGCTCACTACAGGAGGTGGGCTCTGGAAACACCATATATTTT. It specifies CASSLQEVGSGNTIYF.

This clonotype was counted at least ten times. The rearrangement joins TRBV2 to TRBJ2-7, with a weak D call TRBD1 (6 bases). This CDR3 is built from 15 residues. Between the trimmed V and J ends, which lost 5 bases and 3 bases, there was a span of 17 bases. Germline CDR1 is SNHLY and CDR2 is FYNNEI. CDR3 coding DNA: TGTGCCAGCAGTCCAAACCGGGACATTTTCTACGAGCAGTACTTC. Protein product: CASSPNRDIFYEQYF.

This rearrangement joins TRBV11-3 to TRBJ2-1; D uncertain. The CDR3 length is 15 residues. The V gene's germline CDR1 is SGHNT and CDR2 YENEEA. Trimming took 0 bases from V and 0 from J, leaving 6 bases between them. CDR3 loop: CASSLDSNSYNEQFF. The CDR3 nucleotides read TGTGCCAGCAGCTTAGACAGCAACTCCTACAATGAGCAGTTCTTC.